This T cell receptor beta chain is drawn from a study of cytomegalovirus exposure and HLA in healthy donors (dated by TCRdb to 2017 to 2019). As for the study more broadly: An earlier analysis of some 500 of the donors reported 250 to 300 Gb of sequence data and 117 million unique TCR beta sequences from about 179 million T cells. An early release covering about 600 HLA-typed donors comprised roughly 300 gigabases of sequencing data and 65 million to 100 million unique TCR sequences. Among the approximately 400 genotyped donors, about 83% belonged to the genetic ancestry cluster associated with self-reported Caucasian donors. The study aimed to test whether cataloging public T cell receptors could reveal signatures of past pathogen exposure. The study profiled the T cell repertoires of hundreds of subjects by immunosequencing and related them to cytomegalovirus serostatus. Besides the first cohort of under 700 subjects, a separate validation cohort made up of about 120 different subjects was used. To predict cytomegalovirus infection status, the study brought together high-throughput TCR immunosequencing, statistical association of individual TCRs with disease status, and machine learning. To study patterns of TCR occurrence, a later analysis re-analyzed previously published TCR beta repertoires from 600 to 750 donors and added high-resolution HLA genotyping. In the later analysis, no new phenotypic data were used to find candidate immune exposures; instead, reliance was placed on TCR beta sequences and their occurrence across donors. An earlier analysis of around 540 of the donors applied high-throughput TCR beta sequencing to assess whether each TCR beta V gene segment acted as functional or pseudogenic. Donor age, sex, ethnicity and CMV serostatus were collected together with the repertoire data. A later genetic analysis took genome-wide SNP genotypes for about 55% of the 666 donors and used that subset as a discovery cohort. Every discovery cohort repertoire had been produced on one sequencing platform. Class I and class II HLA loci were covered by the typing at four-digit resolution. Typing coverage varied by locus: roughly 620-640 donors for A, B, C, DRB1 and DQB1; some 520 for DQA1; some 610 for DPA1; more than 450 for DPB1. A handful of DR-DQ haplotypes were treated as single units for association and clustering because of strong linkage in the cohort. Across approximately 400 genotyped donors of the cohort, an average of approximately 220,000 unique TCR beta nucleotide sequences per donor were sequenced, and approximately 17% of those sequences were non-productive. Overall results and qualifications from the work: When HLA alleles, especially DR and DQ, strongly co-occurred, TCR associations were difficult to assign to individual alleles. The classifier was reported to diagnose cytomegalovirus status with high specificity and sensitivity in both the original cohort and the validation cohort. For the cohort, immune exposure information was limited to CMV serostatus. In a later analysis, HLA-associated TCR beta chains were found to be more clonally expanded and to have lower generation probabilities than equally common non-associated chains. HLA typing was unavailable for some donors at each locus, so association tests used only the typed subset. Roughly uniform sequencing depth across donors was assumed in presence/absence analyses, although this assumption may not hold. A later analysis found that TCR association rates varied across HLA loci, with DRB1 alleles showing the most associated TCRs and HLA-C alleles the fewest. Compared with the 666-donor mean, donors in an Asian-associated ancestry cluster had fewer N-insertions in productive TCRs, according to a later genetic analysis. The authors suggested that the approach could potentially be generalized to other disease states and immunological phenotypes. Because counts were too low, around 18 rarely observed V segments, including chromosome 9 orphons, were left out of the earlier analysis of about 500 of the donors. The study listed 150 to 200 TCR beta chains as associated with cytomegalovirus. Most TCR sequences were observed very rarely across donors, whereas some public TCRs were present in many individuals. A further reported finding was that TCR beta sequences accurately predicted the HLA-A and HLA-B alleles for most subjects in the first cohort. In vitro tests confirmed that three of the cytomegalovirus-associated TCR beta chains recognize cytomegalovirus antigens. In a later analysis, several top co-occurrence clusters were reported to appear linked to parvovirus B19, influenza, CMV and Epstein-Barr virus. A cluster of highly shared sequence variants was judged likely to be a technical artifact of the sequencing pipeline. Most CMV-associated TCR beta chains appeared to be HLA-restricted in a later analysis, and the HLA associations seemed to be driven largely by CMV exposure. Some IMGT-functional V segments, including TRBV6-2 and TRBV6-3, could not be told apart with the 87-base-pair reads, so those segments were excluded. Correlated functional status among segregating V segments might be attributable to linkage disequilibrium, but an unknown experimental factor could not be ruled out. Only TCR beta chains were sequenced in this cohort, and the absence of alpha or paired-chain data limited detectable features. Broadly in line with IMGT annotations, most TCR beta V segments showed up in productive rearrangements about 87% or about 30% of the time in an earlier analysis of several hundred of the donors. In a later genetic analysis, a missense DCLRE1C variant was associated with V-gene and J-gene trimming of TCR beta chains, and the association was replicated in an independent cohort. At a false discovery rate of 0.05, a later analysis linked 16,951 TCR beta sequences to specific HLA alleles.

Library generation was performed with the immunoSEQ multiplex PCR assay. A mixture of 60 forward primers for TCR Vbeta segments and 13 reverse primers for TCR Jbeta segments was used in the multiplex PCR. The CDR3 region of rearranged TCR beta genes was amplified from genomic DNA by a multiplex PCR assay. On the Illumina HiSeq System, the amplified TCR beta libraries were sequenced as 87-base-pair reads. As for the authors' bioinformatics: A later analysis counted approximately 74 million unique TCR beta chains across the 690 or so repertoires, and about 10 million of these chains were shared by at least two donors. To remove PCR and sequencing errors, raw reads were error-corrected and collapsed into unique sequences using a nearest-neighbor algorithm that merged closely related sequences. CDR3 sequences were aligned to IMGT reference sequences to assign V, D and J gene segments. Each retained sequence needed at least a six-nucleotide match to both a V gene segment and a J gene segment. A rearrangement was called productive if the CDR3 had no stop codons and remained in frame with V and J, and every other rearrangement was called non-productive. CDR3 was defined according to IMGT convention as the region running from the second conserved V-encoded cysteine to the conserved J-encoded phenylalanine. In an earlier analysis of roughly 610 of the donors, sequences lacking an unambiguous match to a single V gene segment were excluded. In an earlier analysis of 587 of the donors, a V segment was called functional when productive rearrangements were above 56.7%, and segregating when the standard deviation between donors exceeded 5%. To diagnose cytomegalovirus status from the catalog of TCR beta chain sequences, a statistical classification framework was built. A later analysis assigned V and J genes by comparing TCR nucleotide sequences with IMGT/GENE-DB human TR gene sequences. A later analysis assigned CDR3 sequences and most-parsimonious VDJ recombination scenarios with the TCRdist pipeline. A later analysis defined each TCR beta chain by its CDR3 amino acid sequence plus V-gene family, and excluded reads lacking a unique V-gene family. As a way to deal with suspected cross-contamination and a sequencing artifact, a later analysis dropped nearly 600 nucleotide sequences that were highly shared and had low generation probability. In a later analysis, a clonal expansion index was calculated for each public chain from normalized within-repertoire ranks of inferred template counts. A later analysis computed generation probabilities with a VDJ recombination model fitted to out-of-frame rearrangements, and checked the results against IGoR. Hypergeometric tests were used in a later analysis to score TCR-TCR, TCR-HLA and TCR-CMV co-occurrence, with a repertoire-size bias correction applied to the TCR pairs. A later analysis estimated false discovery rates by permuting HLA or CMV assignments 20 times. In a later analysis, co-occurring TCRs were grouped using DBSCAN, with TCRdist sequence similarity added in when clustering inside HLA-allele-positive subsets. For co-occurrence clustering, repertoires with fewer than 30,000 or more than 120,000 public chains were excluded, along with a handful of repertoires with anomalous nucleotide sharing. TCRdb took over this immuneACCESS table, retaining in-frame rearrangements with V and J assigned. Such tables are incomplete; in checked studies, under half of the missing clones stem from an unresolved V gene, and the remainder is unexplained. That table gives V, J and clone size, and the DNA gave D and trimming. This sample lists over 110,000 clones; around four fifths were detected once. About 3.2% of the sample rests with the top ten.

Trimming at the junction amounts to 4 bases on V and 6 bases on J, and the germline ends lie 21 bases apart. Reading the germline V gene (reference sequence) gives CDR1 SEHNR and CDR2 FQNEAQ. From the cysteine up to the phenylalanine, the CDR3 has a length of 16 residues. Only the CDR3 portion is preserved as DNA: 48 bases, with reading frame beginning at the first base. The cohort was made up of 666 healthy bone marrow donors. At the time of sampling, all cohort members were nominally healthy, though unrecorded immune exposures were likely present. The donor tested CMV seronegative, placing the donor among the approximately 400 seronegative members of the cohort. A peripheral blood sample was collected from each donor, and TCR beta sequencing was performed on peripheral blood mononuclear cells. Genomic DNA extraction from the blood cell samples was performed with the Qiagen DNeasy Blood Extraction Kit.

In regard to this clone: Its specific antigen is unknown. Base qualities were left out, and no much larger clone turns up one base away.

This sequence uses TRBV7-9 and TRBJ1-2; TRBD1 is a possible D gene, resting on 5 matching bases. The sequence came from a female donor in good health and CMV-seronegative. The specimen sequenced was PBMCs. CDR3 protein: CASSYVPQVGFNGYTF. The DNA is as follows: TGTGCCAGCAGCTATGTCCCACAGGTTGGATTTAATGGCTACACCTTC.